The clone carrying this T cell receptor (beta chain) showed up many times. What it binds is unknown. The beta constant-region primer was an equimolar mix of two oligonucleotides covering TRBC1 and TRBC2. Four rounds of PCR amplified the ligated cDNA using nested alpha and beta constant-region primers plus SP2. TCRdb analysed the UMI-ligation and nested PCR reads with MiXCR anew, one entry per CDR3 protein. The sample shows roughly 100,000 distinct CDR3 sequences, more than 14% of them seen only once. The data stem from a study of naive and memory T cell subsets. Study results and limitations: Over 85% of naive TCR sequences appeared only once, unlike memory subsets. Possibly reflecting memory cells re-expressing CD45RA, a few larger clonotypes occurred in naive repertoires, especially CD8.

The J segment lost 8 bases and the V segment lost 6 bases, leaving 9 bases of the junction unmatched. CDR3 length: 14 residues. Germline loops: CDR1 SGHDT, CDR2 YYEEEE. The specimen was naive CD8+ T cells from blood. The genes are TRBV5-6 and TRBJ1-2; 11 bases are shared with TRBD1. This TCR was recovered from a human donor in good health. CDR3 nucleotide sequence: TGTGCCAGCACCCTGGGACAGGGGGTTTGGGGCTACACCTTC. This sequence encodes CASTLGQGVWGYTF.